Listed below are T cell receptor beta chains from one sample, sequenced in a study of Ad26.COV2.S vaccination and SARS-CoV-2 variants. Sequencing was performed with immunoSEQ multiplex PCR; in TCRdb, only in-frame clones are kept and a portion is missing. The sample contains about 680,000 clones, 70% to 90% of which appear only once. This specimen consisted of peripheral blood, obtained in a trial of Ad26.COV2.S vaccine versus placebo. These TCRs come from a person aged 18-65 years who received the Ad26.COV2.S COVID-19 vaccine or a placebo. Both conserved end residues are part of each CDR3. D genes are given only for firm matches. Clone size appears in some rows only: once, few, many, or a class for an expanded clone.

V: TRBV7-3; J: TRBJ2-7; D: TRBD1; size: NA; DNA: TGTGCCAGCAGCGACGGGACAGGTCTTCCCTACGAGCAGTACTTC; CDR3: CASSDGTGLPYEQYF
V: TRBV6-5; J: TRBJ2-5; D: TRBD1; size: once; DNA: TGTGCCAGCAGCCGGGACAGCGGCCAAGAGACCCAGTACTTC; CDR3: CASSRDSGQETQYF
V: TRBV25-1; J: TRBJ2-1; D: TRBD1; size: NA; DNA: TGTGCCAGCAGTGACCCGGGACAGGTAAACTACAATGAGCAGTTCTTC; CDR3: CASSDPGQVNYNEQFF
V: TRBV20-1; J: TRBJ1-1; D: NA; size: once; DNA: TGCAGTGCTGGTATCACTGAAGCTTTCTTT; CDR3: CSAGITEAFF
V: TRBV4-2; J: TRBJ2-3; D: NA; size: NA; DNA: TGTGCCAGCAGCCAAGATCTCCTGGGAGTAAGGACAGATACGCAGTATTTT; CDR3: CASSQDLLGVRTDTQYF
V: TRBV7-2; J: TRBJ2-7; D: NA; size: NA; DNA: TGTGCCAGCAGCTTAGTTGGGTGGTACGAGCAGTACTTC; CDR3: CASSLVGWYEQYF
V: TRBV5-8; J: TRBJ2-7; D: NA; size: once; DNA: TGTGCCAGCAGCTTGGCGTCTACAACTAGGAGCTCCTACGAGCAGTACTTC; CDR3: CASSLASTTRSSYEQYF
V: TRBV11-3; J: TRBJ2-5; D: TRBD2; size: NA; DNA: TGTGCCAGCGGACTAGCGGGAAAGGAGACCCAGTACTTC; CDR3: CASGLAGKETQYF
V: TRBV14; J: TRBJ2-7; D: NA; size: NA; DNA: TGTGCCAGCAGCACATTTAGGGACGAGCAGTACTTC; CDR3: CASSTFRDEQYF
V: TRBV6-5; J: TRBJ1-1; D: NA; size: NA; DNA: TGTGCCAGCAGAACGGGGGGCGAGACTGAAGCTTTCTTT; CDR3: CASRTGGETEAFF
V: TRBV19; J: TRBJ2-2; D: NA; size: NA; DNA: TGTGCCAGTAGTACCAGGGAGCTGTTTTTT; CDR3: CASSTRELFF
V: TRBV6-1; J: TRBJ1-2; D: NA; size: many; DNA: TGTGCCAGCAGTGAAGCCGGAGTGTTCCTCAACTATGGCTACACCTTC; CDR3: CASSEAGVFLNYGYTF
V: TRBV7-2; J: TRBJ2-7; D: TRBD2; size: NA; DNA: TGTGCCAGCAGCTTAGGTCTAGCGGGAGAAGCGTACTTC; CDR3: CASSLGLAGEAYF
V: TRBV6-1; J: TRBJ2-5; D: NA; size: NA; DNA: TGTGCCAGCAGTGAAGGATGGAAGGAGACCCAGTACTTC; CDR3: CASSEGWKETQYF
V: TRBV27; J: TRBJ2-5; D: NA; size: NA; DNA: TGTGCCAGCAGTTTGGCCCCCGGGGGACAAGAGACCCAGTACTTC; CDR3: CASSLAPGGQETQYF
V: TRBV18; J: TRBJ1-1; D: TRBD1; size: NA; DNA: TGTGCCAGCTCACCTGACAGGGAGAACACTGAAGCTTTCTTT; CDR3: CASSPDRENTEAFF
V: TRBV12-3/TRBV12-4; J: TRBJ2-2; D: NA; size: many; DNA: TGTGCCAGCACCCGGGACCACACCGGGGAGCTGTTTTTT; CDR3: CASTRDHTGELFF
V: TRBV6-4; J: TRBJ2-5; D: NA; size: NA; DNA: TGTGCCAGCAGCCCCCCGACTCCCTATCAGACCCAGTACTTC; CDR3: CASSPPTPYQTQYF
V: TRBV5-6; J: TRBJ1-5; D: NA; size: NA; DNA: TGTGCCAGCAGCTTGCGCGCCGGGCCAAATCAGCCCCAGCATTTT; CDR3: CASSLRAGPNQPQHF
V: TRBV3-1/TRBV3-2; J: TRBJ2-5; D: TRBD1; size: NA; DNA: TGTGCCAGCAGCCAGGGAGGGACAGGGGTAGAGACCCAGTACTTC; CDR3: CASSQGGTGVETQYF
V: TRBV15; J: TRBJ1-1; D: NA; size: NA; DNA: TGTGCCACCAGCAGAGATGTGGGGGGTGGGCATGAAGCTTTCTTT; CDR3: CATSRDVGGGHEAFF
V: TRBV5-5; J: TRBJ1-2; D: NA; size: few; DNA: TGTGCCAGCAGCCCAATCAGGGGAACGTATGGCTACACCTTC; CDR3: CASSPIRGTYGYTF
V: TRBV27; J: TRBJ2-7; D: NA; size: NA; DNA: TGTGCCAGAGGTCCTCGGGGAGACGAGCAGTACTTC; CDR3: CARGPRGDEQYF
V: TRBV11-2; J: TRBJ2-3; D: NA; size: NA; DNA: TGTGCCAGCAGCTTTAGAGGGGCCGATACGCAGTATTTT; CDR3: CASSFRGADTQYF
V: TRBV18; J: TRBJ2-1; D: TRBD2; size: NA; DNA: TGTGCCAGCTCACCCGGCCTCGGACTAGCGGGGACAGGCTACAATGAGCAGTTCTTC; CDR3: CASSPGLGLAGTGYNEQFF
V: TRBV25-1; J: TRBJ2-2; D: NA; size: NA; DNA: TGTGCCAGCAGTGAGGAGTCGGGGGAGCTGTTTTTT; CDR3: CASSEESGELFF
V: TRBV6-5; J: TRBJ2-7; D: NA; size: few; DNA: TGTGCCAGCAGTTACGGCCCATCCTCCTACGAGCAGTACTTC; CDR3: CASSYGPSSYEQYF
V: TRBV7-9; J: TRBJ2-5; D: NA; size: NA; DNA: TGTGCCAGCAGCAAGACAGGGGAGGGAGAGACCCAGTACTTC; CDR3: CASSKTGEGETQYF
V: TRBV18; J: TRBJ1-1; D: TRBD1; size: NA; DNA: TGTGCCAGCTCACCACCACGGACAGGGATGATTGGGAACACTGAAGCTTTCTTT; CDR3: CASSPPRTGMIGNTEAFF
V: TRBV9; J: TRBJ2-3; D: NA; size: NA; DNA: TGTGCCAGCAGCGAAAGCACAGATACGCAGTATTTT; CDR3: CASSESTDTQYF
V: TRBV4-2; J: TRBJ2-1; D: TRBD2; size: NA; DNA: TGTGCCAGCAGCCCAGTAGCGGGTGAGCAGTTCTTC; CDR3: CASSPVAGEQFF
V: TRBV19; J: TRBJ2-3; D: NA; size: NA; DNA: TGTGCCAGTAGCTCTTCCCCGATAACAGATACGCAGTATTTT; CDR3: CASSSSPITDTQYF
V: TRBV3-1/TRBV3-2; J: TRBJ1-1; D: NA; size: NA; DNA: TGTGCCAGCAGCCAAGATCCCGGACAGCTGGCTCGGTTCTTT; CDR3: CASSQDPGQLARFF
V: TRBV4-1; J: TRBJ1-4; D: NA; size: NA; DNA: TGCGCCAGCAGCCAAGCGGCGGGAGCAACTAATGAAAAACTGTTTTTT; CDR3: CASSQAAGATNEKLFF
V: TRBV27; J: TRBJ1-2; D: TRBD1; size: NA; DNA: TGTGCCAGCAGTCCACCTCCGGGACAGGGGTTGGGCCTCTATGGCTACACCTTC; CDR3: CASSPPPGQGLGLYGYTF
V: TRBV3-1/TRBV3-2; J: TRBJ2-1; D: TRBD2; size: NA; DNA: TGTGCCAGCGGGGCCTATGGGAAGCGGGAAAACAATGAGCAGTTCTTC; CDR3: CASGAYGKRENNEQFF
V: TRBV11-2; J: TRBJ2-2; D: TRBD1; size: NA; DNA: TGTGCCAGCAGACCAGGGGCAGGGGGGAACACCGGGGAGCTGTTTTTT; CDR3: CASRPGAGGNTGELFF
V: TRBV12-5; J: TRBJ2-7; D: TRBD1; size: NA; DNA: TGTGCTAGTGGTTTCCACAGGGGGGTGTACGAGCAGTACTTC; CDR3: CASGFHRGVYEQYF
V: TRBV7-3; J: TRBJ1-2; D: TRBD1; size: NA; DNA: TGTGCCAGCAGCTCAGGACAGGGGTATGGCTACACCTTC; CDR3: CASSSGQGYGYTF
V: TRBV6-5; J: TRBJ2-5; D: TRBD1; size: NA; DNA: TGTGCCAGCAGTTCTCCGGGACAGGGACGCGAGACCCAGTACTTC; CDR3: CASSSPGQGRETQYF